This T cell receptor beta chain was obtained from a study of CD8 T cells in ankylosing spondylitis. Worth noting for this clonotype: Its target is unknown.

Study conclusions and caveats: Relatively rare in peripheral blood, disease-linked clones were also CD8+. According to the report, clones linked to the disease were significantly enriched in matched synovial fluid samples taken from ankylosing spondylitis patients.

With 9 bases clipped from V and 0 bases from J, the junction kept 5 bases outside the gene matches. This CDR3 region has 14 residues. CDR1 and CDR2 from the germline V gene are MNHEY and SMNVEV (reference sequence). MiXCR, run by TCRdb on the 5' RACE reads, gives a single entry per CDR3 protein. The table lists around 250,000 distinct CDR3 sequences, 32% of them singletons. The genes are TRBV27 and TRBJ2-7; 10 bases are shared with TRBD2. The specimen was blood, either unsorted or a sorted T cell fraction (not recorded which). The source is a male donor with ankylosing spondylitis or in good health (not recorded which). In DNA, the CDR3 is TGTGCCAGGAATACTAGCGGGGCCTCCTACGAGCAGTACTTC. This encodes CARNTSGASYEQYF.